Below are 21 T cell receptor beta chains sequenced from a single sample in a study of PD-L1 blockade in urothelial cancer. TCRdb's copy holds only in-frame clones and misses some; the assay was immunoSEQ multiplex PCR. The sample shows 35,000 to 45,000 clones, 80% to 95% of them seen only once. The material sequenced was PBMCs, taken around atezolizumab (anti-PD-L1) treatment. The receptor set was obtained from a man aged 70-80 years with urothelial cancer.

V is TRBV19 and J is TRBJ1-5; perhaps TRBD1 as D (5 bases). V was trimmed by 7 bases and J by 3 bases, leaving 13 bases between them. This CDR3 has 14 amino acids. Germline loops: CDR1 LNHDA, CDR2 SQIVND (reference sequence). The CDR3 DNA reads as TGTGCCAGTACCCAGGGCTTGATCAATCAGCCCCAGCATTTT. The encoded protein is CASTQGLINQPQHF.

This clone was seen only a few times. V and J are TRBV18 and TRBJ1-4; possibly TRBD1 for D (5 bases). The V and J ends lost 3 bases and 8 bases respectively, with 13 bases between them. The CDR3 covers 14 residues. Germline V gene lookup returns CDR1 KGHSH and CDR2 LQKENI. Here the CDR3 reads CASSPGPSGEKLFF. In DNA form, the CDR3 reads TGTGCCAGCTCACCGGGACCTAGCGGCGAAAAACTGTTTTTT.

The chain employs TRBV28 and TRBJ2-3; 10 nucleotides agree with TRBD2. The CDR3 totals 18 residues. In germline, CDR1 is MDHEN, CDR2 SYDVKM. V gave up 4 bases and J gave up 0 bases; unmatched junction bases: 10. CDR3 sequence reads: CASSSLTSTSGSTDTQYF. CDR3 in DNA: TGTGCCAGCAGTTCCCTAACCTCGACTAGCGGGAGCACAGATACGCAGTATTTT.

This chain connects TRBV30 to TRBJ1-5; 8 nucleotides match TRBD1. From germline, CDR1 is GTSNPN and CDR2 SVGIG (reference sequence). The CDR3 is made up of 15 amino acids. V lost 0 bases and J lost 6; bases outside the gene matches: 7. This CDR3 reads CAWSVSQGAGQPQHF. CDR3 bases: TGTGCCTGGAGTGTAAGTCAGGGGGCGGGTCAGCCCCAGCATTTT.

V gene TRBV6-1 combines with J gene TRBJ1-5, with 7 bases fitting TRBD1. The germline V gene has CDR1 MNHNS and CDR2 SASEGT. Losses at the gene ends were 6 bases for V and 2 bases for J; bases not matched to a gene: 4. CDR3 length: 14 residues. The CDR3 DNA reads TGTGCCAGCAGCTCGACAGGGCGCAATCAGCCCCAGCATTTT. It codes for CASSSTGRNQPQHF.

This sequence joins TRBV10-3 and TRBJ1-1, with 9 bases aligning to TRBD1. J lost 5 bases, V lost 6 bases, and 10 bases had no gene match. The CDR3 is 15 amino acids. Germline lookup yields CDR1 ENHRY and CDR2 SYGVKD. Here the CDR3 reads CAIRNDRGTGTEAFF. The CDR3 DNA reads as TGTGCCATCAGAAACGACAGGGGGACGGGAACTGAAGCTTTCTTT.

The chain uses TRBV27 and TRBJ2-7, with D possibly matching TRBD1 (6 bases). The CDR3 loop spans 13 amino acids. V lost 6 bases and J lost 2, with 11 bases in between. Germline assignment: CDR1 MNHEY and CDR2 SMNVEV (reference sequence). The CDR3 sequence is CASSSRGPYEQYF. The CDR3 coding sequence is TGTGCCAGCAGCTCCAGGGGTCCCTACGAGCAGTACTTC.

The genes are TRBV12-1 and TRBJ2-7; the tabulated D call, TRBD2, remains unverified against the DNA. TRBV12-1 is termed a pseudogene. The CDR3 consists of 15 residues. The CDR3 spells CASSPTWGRKDEQYF. The CDR3 DNA follows: TGTGCCAGCAGCCCTACCTGGGGGAGGAAGGACGAGCAGTACTTC.

The chain recombines TRBV29-1 with TRBJ2-7; 7 nucleotides match TRBD1. The trim removed 7 bases at V and 2 bases at J, leaving 8 bases unmatched. CDR3 length: 13 amino acids. Germline V lookup: CDR1 SQVTM, CDR2 ANQGSEA. Written as DNA, the CDR3 is TGCAGCGCCTGGCGACAGGGTGCCTACGAGCAGTACTTC. Protein: CSAWRQGAYEQYF.

This sequence joins TRBV5-1 and TRBJ1-2; D is perhaps TRBD1 (6 bases). Per the germline V gene, CDR1 is SGHRS and CDR2 is YFSETQ. The V and J ends lost 0 bases and 0 bases respectively, with 12 bases between them. The CDR3 consists of 16 residues. The CDR3 here is CASSLEVTGTNYGYTF. In nucleotides, the CDR3 is TGCGCCAGCAGCTTGGAAGTAACAGGGACTAACTATGGCTACACCTTC.

The chain uses TRBV5-1 and TRBJ2-1, with D possibly matching TRBD2 (5 bases). This CDR3 comprises 15 residues. The germline V gene encodes CDR1 SGHRS and CDR2 YFSETQ. V was clipped by 10 bases and J by 0 bases, with 17 bases between them. The CDR3 region has the DNA TGCGCCTCCAGCGGCACTCCTAGCTCCTACAATGAGCAGTTCTTC. It is translated as CASSGTPSSYNEQFF.

The rearrangement links TRBV18 to TRBJ1-1; 7 positions agree with TRBD1. CDR3 length: 15 amino acids. The trim removed 5 bases at V and 1 base at J, leaving 7 bases unmatched. Germline CDR1 KGHSH, CDR2 LQKENI. The CDR3: CASSKQGFGNTEAFF. The CDR3 DNA reads as TGTGCCAGCTCAAAACAGGGGTTTGGGAACACTGAAGCTTTCTTT.

V gene TRBV7-8 combines with J gene TRBJ2-1; 9 bases line up with TRBD2. The ends lost 7 bases at V and 6 bases at J; junction bases unmatched: 10. The CDR3 has 15 amino acids. The germline V gene encodes CDR1 SGHVS and CDR2 FQNEAQ. The CDR3 coding sequence is TGTGCCAGCAAGAATAGCGGGAGAGGTCTCAATGAGCAGTTCTTC. As protein: CASKNSGRGLNEQFF.

The chain has TRBV28 and TRBJ1-5, with TRBD1 matching over 7 bases. The CDR3 extends over 16 amino acids. The J segment lost 4 bases and the V segment lost 4 bases, leaving 10 bases of the junction unmatched. Germline V gene sequence: CDR1 MDHEN, CDR2 SYDVKM. DNA of the CDR3: TGTGCCAGCAGTTCCCCTCAGGGGGGACGAAATCAGCCCCAGCATTTT. It translates to CASSSPQGGRNQPQHF.

The chain links TRBV7-2 to TRBJ2-1; 9 positions agree with TRBD2. The CDR3 spans 17 residues. Germline assignment: CDR1 SGHTA and CDR2 FQGNSA. After removal of 2 bases from V and 5 bases from J, the junction contained 10 bases not matched to a gene. CDR3 loop: CASSLLAGVLRDNEQFF. As DNA, the CDR3 is TGTGCCAGCAGCTTATTAGCGGGGGTCCTTAGGGACAATGAGCAGTTCTTC.

The chain employs TRBV18 and TRBJ1-1; D is unresolved. Germline assignment: CDR1 KGHSH and CDR2 LQKENI. Trimming took off 3 bases at V and 5 bases at J, with 10 bases between the two ends. This CDR3 spans 13 amino acids. The CDR3 DNA is TGTGCCAGCTCACCTTCCGGGGATACTGAAGCTTTCTTT. Protein: CASSPSGDTEAFF.

This rearrangement joins TRBV2 to TRBJ1-2; tentatively, D is TRBD1 (6 bases). Germline assignment: CDR1 SNHLY and CDR2 FYNNEI. The V and J ends lost 2 bases and 10 bases respectively, with 17 bases between them. The CDR3 spans 14 residues. The CDR3 here is CASSEITGSHDYTF. CDR3 in DNA: TGTGCCAGCAGTGAAATTACAGGGAGCCACGACTACACCTTC.

This chain links TRBV9 with TRBJ2-7, with D possibly matching TRBD1 (5 bases). V lost 1 base and J 2 bases, leaving 10 bases between the germline ends. This CDR3 comprises 14 residues. The germline CDR1 and CDR2 sequences are SGDLS and YYNGEE. In DNA form, the CDR3 reads TGTGCCAGCAGCGTAAGGGGTTCGACCTACGAGCAGTACTTC. Its protein product is CASSVRGSTYEQYF.

The J gene is TRBJ1-1, the V gene TRBV7-3; TRBD1 might be the D (5 bases). The CDR3 is made up of 14 amino acids. Trimming removed 2 bases from V and 1 base from J, with 8 bases in between. The germline CDR1 and CDR2 sequences are SGHTA and FQGTGA. This CDR3 reads CASSLGAANTEAFF. The CDR3 coding sequence is TGTGCCAGCAGCTTAGGGGCGGCGAACACTGAAGCTTTCTTT.

This clone has only one observation. V gene TRBV2 combines with J gene TRBJ1-2; possible D gene TRBD1, 5 bases. Germline V gene sequence: CDR1 SNHLY, CDR2 FYNNEI. The CDR3 loop spans 13 amino acids. Trimming left V 0 bases short and J 8 bases short, with 10 bases between. The CDR3 DNA sequence: TGTGCCAGCAGTGAAGCAGGAGGGACGGGCTACACCTTC. Translated, it gives CASSEAGGTGYTF.

The gene calls are TRBV9 and TRBJ2-3; weak D call: TRBD2 (7 bases). The V and J ends lost 3 bases and 3 bases respectively, with 11 bases between them. Germline loops: CDR1 SGDLS, CDR2 YYNGEE. This CDR3 comprises 14 residues. This chain's CDR3 is CASSEGGWTDTQYF. The CDR3 bases are TGTGCCAGCAGCGAGGGGGGGTGGACAGATACGCAGTATTTT.